The 21 T cell receptor beta chains listed next were all sequenced from one sample in a study of T-cell memory formation after mild COVID-19. TCRdb itself ran the 5' RACE reads through MiXCR, one entry per CDR3 protein. The profile shows 400,000 or so distinct CDR3 sequences, roughly 21% of them singletons. Sequenced: PBMCs or a T cell subset sorted from them (not recorded which). Receptors were obtained from an adult woman who had mild COVID-19 (a few samples of this study predate the infection). Cell type and time point are not known.

CDR3 nucleotides: TGTGCCAGCAGTCCGGGACTCCTCGGAAGCTCCTACGAGCAGTACTTC. It is translated as CASSPGLLGSSYEQYF. This rearrangement joins TRBV7-3 to TRBJ2-7; a possible D gene is TRBD2 (6 bases). Deletions cut 6 bases from V and 0 bases from J, with 18 bases between. The CDR3 is 16 amino acids. Germline values: CDR1 SGHTA, CDR2 FQGTGA.

The chain has TRBV20-1 and TRBJ2-4; the D is unclear. The V gene lost 4 bases and the J gene lost 0 bases, with 10 bases spanning the gap. The CDR3 extends over 14 amino acids. Germline assignment: CDR1 DFQATT and CDR2 SNEGSKA (reference sequence). DNA for the CDR3: TGCAGTGCTAACAGACTCCTAGCCAAAAACATTCAGTACTTC. It yields the protein CSANRLLAKNIQYF.

The V gene is TRBV15, the J gene TRBJ2-7; D gene ambiguous. Looked up from germline, CDR1 is LNHNV and CDR2 is YYDKDF (reference sequence). Trimming shortened V by 0 bases and J by 0 bases, and 9 bases separated the two germline ends. The CDR3 consists of 15 residues. The CDR3 loop is CATSRDEAVSYEQYF. The CDR3 nucleotides read TGTGCCACCAGCAGAGATGAGGCAGTCTCCTACGAGCAGTACTTC.

J is TRBJ2-3 and V is TRBV7-3; 10 bases are shared with TRBD2. The V gene's germline CDR1 is SGHTA and CDR2 FQGTGA. After removal of 5 bases from V and 2 bases from J, the junction contained 4 bases not matched to a gene. The CDR3 sequence is 15 residues long. CDR3 amino acids: CASSRSGGDTDTQYF. DNA of the CDR3: TGTGCCAGCAGCCGGAGCGGGGGGGACACAGATACGCAGTATTTT.

This clonotype appeared a few times. The chain combines TRBV20-1 with TRBJ2-4; a possible D gene is TRBD1 (6 bases). Trimming cost V 0 bases and J 4 bases, with 13 bases left between them. Germline CDR1 DFQATT, CDR2 SNEGSKA (reference sequence). This CDR3 region has 15 residues. CDR3 DNA: TGCAGTGCTAGAGATCTTGGGGGCCTAAAAAACATTCAGTACTTC. It translates to CSARDLGGLKNIQYF.

This clonotype showed up just a few times. This chain connects TRBV5-1 to TRBJ2-5; possibly TRBD2 for D (6 bases). Germline CDR1 SGHRS, CDR2 YFSETQ. The CDR3 sequence is 15 residues long. Trimming pared 0 bases from V and 4 bases from J, leaving 13 bases between. This CDR3 reads CASSLVAVKGETQYF. CDR3 bases: TGCGCCAGCAGCTTGGTAGCGGTGAAAGGAGAGACCCAGTACTTC.

This clonotype was recorded a few times. The V call is TRBV20-1, the J call TRBJ1-1, with D unresolved. The CDR3 sequence is 12 residues long. Per germline, CDR1 DFQATT and CDR2 SNEGSKA (reference sequence). The ends were cut back, 6 bases at V and 5 bases at J, with 13 bases in the middle. The CDR3 region is CSAVFQPTEAFF. CDR3 bases: TGCAGTGCGGTCTTCCAGCCAACTGAAGCTTTCTTT.

In its sample, this clonotype was seen many times. V and J are TRBV5-1 and TRBJ2-3, with 9 bases identical to TRBD2. The CDR3 totals 15 residues. V gave up 7 bases and J gave up 1 base; unmatched junction bases: 7. Per the germline V gene, CDR1 is SGHRS and CDR2 is YFSETQ. In nucleotides, the CDR3 is TGCGCCAGCGGATTTTCTAGCGGGGGCACAGATACGCAGTATTTT. It specifies CASGFSSGGTDTQYF. Complete variable domain (other parts from reference TRBV5-1 and TRBJ2-3): KAGVTQTPRYLIKTRGQQVTLSCSPISGHRSVSWYQQTPGQGLQFLFEYFSETQRNKGNFPGRFSGRQFSNSRSEMNVSTLELGDSALYLCASGFSSGGTDTQYFGPGTRLTVL.

The V call is TRBV4-1, the J call TRBJ2-7; TRBD2 is a possible D gene (5 bases). With 0 bases removed from V and 2 bases from J, the gap between germline ends came to 8 bases. Germline lookup yields CDR1 MGHRA and CDR2 YSYEKL. The CDR3 length is 14 residues. The DNA of the CDR3 is TGCGCCAGCAGCCAAGAGGGAGAGACCTACGAGCAGTACTTC. This encodes CASSQEGETYEQYF.

This clonotype was seen only a few times. The chain carries TRBV20-1 and TRBJ2-7; no clear D. The germline V gene encodes CDR1 DFQATT and CDR2 SNEGSKA (reference sequence). The CDR3 totals 14 residues. V lost 0 bases and J 3 bases, leaving 12 bases between the germline ends. In DNA, the CDR3 is TGCAGTGCTAGAGATGTCGCCAGGAGCTACGAGCAGTACTTC. It translates to CSARDVARSYEQYF.

Notes on this clonotype: This clone may be a read error of a much larger clone one base away. This sequence joins TRBV15 and TRBJ1-1; D not certain. Germline V gives CDR1 LNHNV, CDR2 YYDKDF (reference sequence). This CDR3 spans 11 amino acids. Trimming removed 5 bases from V and 1 base from J, with 2 bases in between. In DNA form, the CDR3 reads TGTGCCACCAGCCGGAACACTGAAGCTTTCTTT. Translated, it gives CATSRNTEAFF.

The chain uses TRBV10-3 and TRBJ2-5; 15 bases agree with TRBD2. V dropped 10 bases and J dropped 2; count of bases not matched to a gene: 11. The CDR3 is 17 amino acids. CDR1 and CDR2 (germline): ENHRY, SYGVKD. Here the CDR3 reads CATGTSGGTSDQETQYF. The CDR3, as DNA: TGTGCCACCGGGACTAGCGGGGGGACTTCGGATCAAGAGACCCAGTACTTC.

This chain links TRBV5-1 with TRBJ2-5, with 14 bases fitting TRBD2. Germline CDR1 SGHRS, CDR2 YFSETQ. V lost 0 bases and J lost 1; bases outside the gene matches: 5. The length of the CDR3 is 18 residues. CDR3 coding DNA: TGCGCCAGCAGCTTGGCCGTGGGACTAGCGGGGGCCCAAGAGACCCAGTACTTC. Translated, it gives CASSLAVGLAGAQETQYF.

This clonotype has only a few counts. This chain's CDR3 is CASLGLDGSNTQYF. CDR3 bases: TGTGCCAGCTTAGGACTGGATGGCTCAAATACGCAGTATTTT. This rearrangement joins TRBV6-2 or TRBV6-3 to TRBJ2-3; TRBD2 is a possible D gene (5 bases). Germline V lookup: CDR1 MNHEY, CDR2 SVGEGT. CDR3 length equals 14 residues. With 8 bases removed from V and 7 bases from J, the gap between germline ends came to 19 bases.

The J gene is TRBJ1-1, the V gene TRBV2; D call uncertain. V lost 11 bases and J 0 bases, leaving 13 bases between the germline ends. This CDR3 spans 13 amino acids. Germline CDR1 SNHLY, CDR2 FYNNEI. The DNA of the CDR3 is TGTGCCCAACGCCTGAATATGAACACTGAAGCTTTCTTT. It yields the protein CAQRLNMNTEAFF. Full variable domain (missing parts from reference TRBV2 and TRBJ1-1): EPEVTQTPSHQVTQMGQEVILRCVPISNHLYFYWYRQILGQKVEFLVSFYNNEISEKSEIFDDQFSVERPDGSNFTLKIRSTKLEDSAMYFCAQRLNMNTEAFFGQGTRLTVV.

This clonotype turned up a few times. The chain recombines TRBV24-1 with TRBJ1-1; 10 nucleotides match TRBD1. J gave up 0 bases and V 9 bases, and 3 bases lay outside the gene matches. Germline CDR1 KGHDR, CDR2 SFDVKD. The CDR3 length is 14 residues. The CDR3 spells CATRQGAMNTEAFF. The CDR3 region has the DNA TGTGCCACCCGACAGGGGGCGATGAACACTGAAGCTTTCTTT.

This clonotype has only a few counts. The chain uses TRBV20-1 and TRBJ2-5; maybe TRBD1 (6 bases). The CDR3 covers 14 residues. The germline gives CDR1 DFQATT, CDR2 SNEGSKA (reference sequence). Trimming cost V 1 base and J 3 bases, with 12 bases left between them. In DNA form, the CDR3 reads TGCAGTGCTAGAGTTGGACAGCCAAAAGAGACCCAGTACTTC. Protein: CSARVGQPKETQYF.

Only one count was recorded for this clonotype. The chain combines TRBV2 with TRBJ2-1; 14 bases line up with TRBD2. CDR1 and CDR2 from the germline V gene are SNHLY and FYNNEI. V gave up 2 bases and J gave up 8 bases; unmatched junction bases: 5. CDR3 length equals 16 residues. The CDR3 coding sequence is TGTGCCAGCAGTGAACGACTAGCGGGGGGGGAGGATGAGCAGTTCTTC. As protein: CASSERLAGGEDEQFF.

The sample holds a few counts of this clonotype. The chain carries TRBV12-5 and TRBJ2-1, with TRBD2 matching over 8 bases. Trimming cost V 2 bases and J 8 bases; bases outside gene matches: 8. The CDR3 totals 15 residues. The germline gives CDR1 LGHNT, CDR2 FRNRAP. The CDR3 nucleotides are TGTGCTAGTGGTTTGAGCAGCGGGGGACTAGATGAGCAGTTCTTC. Its protein is CASGLSSGGLDEQFF. The full variable domain, completed using reference TRBV12-5 and TRBJ2-1, is DARVTQTPRHKVTEMGQEVTMRCQPILGHNTVFWYRQTMMQGLELLAYFRNRAPLDDSGMPKDRFSAEMPDATLATLKIQPSEPRDSAVYFCASGLSSGGLDEQFFGPGTRLTVL.

This clonotype was counted a few times. The chain uses TRBV3-1 and TRBJ2-2; 12 bases agree with TRBD2. Germline V lookup: CDR1 LGHDT, CDR2 YNNKEL (reference sequence). This CDR3 is 16 amino acids long. V was pared by 3 bases and J by 6 bases, with 5 bases of the junction left unmatched. The chain's CDR3 is CASSQLAGGPAGELFF. In nucleotides, the CDR3 is TGTGCCAGCAGCCAGCTAGCGGGAGGGCCGGCCGGGGAGCTGTTTTTT.

The gene calls are TRBV2 and TRBJ2-5; no definite D call. Germline assignment: CDR1 SNHLY and CDR2 FYNNEI. CDR3 length equals 16 residues. Between the trimmed V and J ends, which lost 0 bases and 1 base, there was a span of 12 bases. DNA of the CDR3: TGTGCCAGCAGTGAAGCGCTTTTGATAGTCCAAGAGACCCAGTACTTC. This translates into CASSEALLIVQETQYF.